This T cell receptor beta chain was retrieved from a study of T cell responses to AZD1222 COVID-19 vaccine listed by TCRdb under 2021. Regarding the complete study: TCR sequencing was performed for 230 to 250 trial participants, of whom about 200 were given two doses of AZD1222 and about 25 were given two doses of MenACWY control vaccine. Trial participants were enrolled by age into 18-55, 56-69 and 70-plus year subgroups, with around 150, 28 and 57 TCR-sequenced participants respectively. What the work shows at the level of the full study, not this receptor alone: The vaccine-associated CD4 TCRs covered the entire spike protein, and the dominant responses fell in regions 160-218 and 743-854. Most participants were white British and females outnumbered males, and the authors suggested that clonal diversity may have been underestimated. Because no day 14 peak-response samples were available, repertoires were characterized only after the peak T cell response. In the small 56-69-year group, the increase in depth fell short of significance, most likely because of low power. Reportedly, almost half of the unique spike-specific TCRs recognized epitopes lying outside the regions that are mutated in the B.1.351 and B.1.1.7 variants. Spike-specific TCR breadth and depth rose significantly after two AZD1222 doses compared with day 0 and with MenACWY recipients. Conclusions about previously exposed vaccinees are limited because only a handful of AZD1222 recipients were SARS-CoV-2 seropositive at baseline.

The CDR3 regions of human TCRbeta chains were analyzed by immunosequencing. The original pipeline was this. TCRs in the repertoires were matched against a reference library of SARS-CoV-2-specific TCRs that had been generated with the MIRA antigen-specificity platform. Breadth was defined as the fraction of unique TCRs that were SARS-CoV-2-associated, and depth was defined as the fraction of total T cells that were SARS-CoV-2-associated. Using the MIRA data, each spike-specific TCR was assigned both to the spike region to which the TCR was reactive and to a CD4 or CD8 class. Log10-transformed breadth and depth values were compared by one-way ANOVA with Sidak's multiple comparisons tests. What TCRdb holds here is the immuneACCESS table cut down to in-frame rearrangements. Part of the clones is not present; checked against another copy, under half of the missing clones reflect an unresolved V gene, and the others are unexplained. V, J and clone size derive from that table, while D and trimming were established from the DNA sequence. The sample yields over 100,000 clones; just over 90% were counted once. The ten top clones hold approximately 0.98% of the sample.

What this sample's time point label stands for: about 28 days (+/-7) after the second vaccine dose. AZD1222 recipients with second doses at about 4 weeks or about 12 weeks were pooled, because spike-specific TCR depth and breadth did not differ between schedules. Vaccinee samples came from UK trials COV001 and COV002, including a single-blind randomized controlled phase 2/3 trial of AZD1222 (ChAdOx1 nCoV-19) in healthy adults. Trial participant PBMC samples were collected at day 0 and day 28 after the second dose for TCRbeta chain sequencing. Comments on this clone: There is no known antigen for this receptor. Base qualities are missing; no much larger clone stands one base away.

The V end gives up 6 bases and the J end 4 bases, leaving 9 bases in the junction not matched to a gene. In the germline V gene, CDR1 corresponds to SGHRS and CDR2 to YFSETQ. Measured from the cysteine to the phenylalanine, the CDR3 is 14 residues long. Only CDR3 DNA remains: 42 bases, in frame from the first base. The sample consisted of peripheral blood, taken 28 days after the second AZD1222 dose. Rearrangement joined TRBV5-1 to TRBJ2-7; TRBD1 fits 8 bases in the junction. This receptor was obtained from an adult who received the AZD1222 COVID-19 vaccine. Here the CDR3 is given as CASNPTGVGYEQYF. In nucleotides, the sequence is TGCGCCAGCAACCCGACAGGGGTCGGTTACGAGCAGTACTTC.